Presented here are 14 T cell receptor beta chains from one specimen sequenced in a study of molecular identifiers for immune sequencing clone quantification. Using its own MiXCR run on the PCR reads, TCRdb lists one record per CDR3 protein. Here the sample spans nearly 55,000 distinct CDR3 sequences, just over 35% being singletons. The sequencing input was naive CD8+ T cells from blood, with Jurkat cell RNA spiked in. The subset was: FACS-sorted CD8+CD4-CCR7+CD45RA+ naive T cells. The receptor set was obtained from a human donor in good health. Some libraries in this study had Jurkat cell RNA spiked in.

This clonotype was counted ten times or more. The chain employs TRBV19 and TRBJ2-3; tentatively, D is TRBD1 or TRBD2 (5 bases each). Trimming took off 4 bases at V and 1 base at J, with 12 bases between the two ends. Germline V CDR1 and CDR2: LNHDA, SQIVND (reference sequence). CDR3 length equals 15 residues. As DNA, the CDR3 is TGTGCCAGTAGTAAAGGGGAGTCGCGCACAGATACGCAGTATTTT. Translation: CASSKGESRTDTQYF.

The rearrangement uses TRBV19 and TRBJ1-5; D is uncertain. This CDR3 region has 14 residues. Per germline, CDR1 LNHDA and CDR2 SQIVND (reference sequence). V was cut by 7 bases and J by 6 bases, with 16 bases left in between. The CDR3 region has the DNA TGTGCCAGTACCTTCCGTGGGGAAGGTCAGCCCCAGCATTTT. Its translation: CASTFRGEGQPQHF.

Details on this clonotype: A much larger clonotype is one base distant, so this may be a read error. This CDR3 fails to terminate in the conserved phenylalanine or tryptophan, so it likely reflects a read error. This sequence joins TRBV5-1 and TRBJ2-7, with D possibly being TRBD1 (6 bases). Trimming shortened V by 5 bases and J by 7 bases, and 13 bases separated the two germline ends. This CDR3 has 12 residues. The germline V gene has CDR1 SGHRS and CDR2 YFSETQ. CDR3 region: CASRGDTPEQYL. The CDR3 DNA reads as TGCGCCAGCAGGGGGGACACCCCAGAGCAGTACCTC.

This clonotype was seen ten or more times. J is TRBJ2-7 and V is TRBV7-6; no clear D gene. Germline CDR1 and CDR2: SGHVS and FNYEAQ. The CDR3 is 14 residues long. Trimming took off 3 bases at V and 2 bases at J, with 11 bases between the two ends. CDR3 DNA: TGTGCCAGCAGCTTGGCCACCAGGCCCTACGAGCAGTACTTC. Translating gives CASSLATRPYEQYF.

The chain joins TRBV28 to TRBJ1-5; D not certain. The V end was cut by 6 bases, the J end by 1 base, with 13 bases between. The CDR3 sequence is 15 residues long. Germline CDR1 reads MDHEN; CDR2 reads SYDVKM. The CDR3: CASSLTLISNQPQHF. The CDR3 region has the DNA TGTGCCAGCAGCCTGACATTGATAAGCAATCAGCCCCAGCATTTT.

This clonotype was counted between two and nine times. V gene TRBV18 combines with J gene TRBJ1-5; no definite D call. There are 12 residues in the CDR3. V lost 3 bases to trimming and J lost 4 bases, with 4 bases between them. The germline V gene encodes CDR1 KGHSH and CDR2 LQKENI. CDR3 in amino acids: CASSPDNQPQHF. The CDR3 bases are TGTGCCAGCTCACCGGATAATCAGCCCCAGCATTTT.

Comment on this clonotype: Without the conserved terminal phenylalanine or tryptophan, this CDR3 likely stems from a read error. The V gene is TRBV7-9, the J gene TRBJ2-7, with TRBD2 identical over 9 bases. CDR3 length: 13 amino acids. CDR1 and CDR2 (germline): SEHNR, FQNEAQ (reference sequence). V was clipped by 5 bases and J by 6 bases; unmatched bases: 5. This chain's CDR3 is CASSMGLAAEQYS. The CDR3 DNA reads as TGTGCCAGCAGCATGGGACTAGCAGCCGAGCAGTACTCC.

Points on this clonotype: This could be a read error, since a much larger clone is one nucleotide away. The V call is TRBV18, the J call TRBJ2-5; D not certain. The CDR3 extends over 12 amino acids. Germline loops: CDR1 KGHSH, CDR2 LQKENI. CDR3 sequence (DNA): TGTGCCAGCTCACCGGACCAAGCGACCCAGTACTTC. It yields the protein CASSPDQATQYF.

The chain recombines TRBV15 with TRBJ1-5, with a weak D call TRBD1 (5 bases). Trimming took 5 bases from V and 5 from J, leaving 16 bases between them. The CDR3 is 15 amino acids. CDR1 is LNHNV and CDR2 is YYDKDF in the germline V gene (reference sequence). In DNA form, the CDR3 reads TGTGCCACCAGCGGAGGGACGGTTCAAGATCAGCCCCAGCATTTT. Protein sequence: CATSGGTVQDQPQHF.

This clonotype was observed a handful of times. The chain employs TRBV6-5 and TRBJ2-3; tentatively, D is TRBD1 or TRBD2 (5 bases each). The V and J ends lost 6 bases and 6 bases respectively, with 19 bases between them. The CDR3 contains 15 residues. Germline CDR1 MNHEY, CDR2 SVGAGI. The CDR3 loop reads CASRQPGRASDTQYF. CDR3 bases: TGTGCCAGCAGGCAACCGGGACGGGCAAGCGATACGCAGTATTTT.

This clonotype was seen many times. The rearrangement joins TRBV7-2 to TRBJ2-7; D is undetermined. The CDR3 sequence is 13 residues long. Trimming pared 3 bases from V and 1 base from J, leaving 7 bases between. Germline V CDR1 and CDR2: SGHTA, FQGNSA. The CDR3 loop is CASSFGGSYEQYF. The CDR3 DNA reads TGTGCCAGCAGCTTCGGTGGGTCCTACGAGCAGTACTTC.

A word on this clonotype: A much larger clone lies a single base off, so this may be a read error. The chain carries TRBV7-8 and TRBJ2-3, with TRBD1 matching over 9 bases. Germline V gene lookup returns CDR1 SGHVS and CDR2 FQNEAQ. CDR3 length equals 16 residues. The V and J ends lost 2 bases and 2 bases, in that order; junction bases with no gene match: 5. This CDR3 is CASSLMTGGDTDTQYF. As DNA, the CDR3 is TGTGCCAGCAGCTTAATGACAGGGGGAGACACAGATACGCAGTATTTT. Together with reference TRBV7-8 and TRBJ2-3, the CDR3 gives the full variable domain: GAGVSQSPRYKVAKRGQDVALRCDPISGHVSLFWYQQALGQGPEFLTYFQNEAQLDKSGLPSDRFFAERPEGSVSTLKIQRTQQEDSAVYLCASSLMTGGDTDTQYFGPGTRLTVL.

This clonotype was detected only a few times. This chain joins TRBV9 and TRBJ2-5; perhaps TRBD2 as D (6 bases). The CDR3 is 16 amino acids. V shed 0 bases and J shed 1 base, with 13 bases lying between them. The germline V gene has CDR1 SGDLS and CDR2 YYNGEE. In DNA form, the CDR3 reads TGTGCCAGCAGCGTAGGGCCCGGCGGGGTCCAAGAGACCCAGTACTTC. Residues: CASSVGPGGVQETQYF.

The sample holds a few counts of this clonotype. The chain joins TRBV4-2 to TRBJ1-1; tentative D call: TRBD1 (6 bases). This CDR3 region has 15 residues. Trimming took 4 bases from V and 7 from J, leaving 19 bases between them. Germline CDR1 reads LGHNA; CDR2 reads YNFKEQ. In DNA form, the CDR3 reads TGTGCCAGCAGCCTTCTTCCCGGGACACGGTATGAAGCTTTCTTT. This encodes CASSLLPGTRYEAFF.